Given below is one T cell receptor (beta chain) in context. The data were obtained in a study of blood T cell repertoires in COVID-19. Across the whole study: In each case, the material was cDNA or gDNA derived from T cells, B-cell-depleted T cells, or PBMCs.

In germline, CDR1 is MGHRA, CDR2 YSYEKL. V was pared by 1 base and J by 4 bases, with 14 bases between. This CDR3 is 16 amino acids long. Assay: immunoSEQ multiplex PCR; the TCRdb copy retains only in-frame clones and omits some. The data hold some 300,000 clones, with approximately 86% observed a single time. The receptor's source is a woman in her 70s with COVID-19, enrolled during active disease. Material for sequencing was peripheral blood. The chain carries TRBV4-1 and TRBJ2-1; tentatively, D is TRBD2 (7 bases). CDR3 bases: TGCGCCAGCAGCCAAGTCATCGGGGGGCCTTACAATGAGCAGTTCTTC. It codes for CASSQVIGGPYNEQFF.